The clone carrying this TCR beta chain was seen a handful of times. The data belong to a study of blood T cell repertoires in COVID-19. Across the whole study: T cells, B-cell-depleted T cells, or PBMCs provided the cDNA or gDNA that served as material.

Original data processing: Estimation of nucleated cell counts relied on the amplification of reference gene primers. TCRdb's table, derived via immunoSEQ multiplex PCR, lists solely in-frame clones and lacks some. D and trimming were read from the DNA, whereas the V and J calls and clone size are those reported in that table. The table has fewer than 70,000 clones, 60% to 85% seen once. This CDR3 spans 14 amino acids. The V gene lost 5 bases and the J gene lost 6 bases, with 14 bases spanning the gap. Germline V lookup: CDR1 SGHVS, CDR2 FNYEAQ. Material: peripheral blood. The rearrangement joins TRBV7-6 to TRBJ1-5; D is uncertain. This TCR derives from a human donor in a cohort sampled during active COVID-19. CDR3 nucleotides: TGTGCCAGCAGCCCCGGAGGTTCGATTCAGCCCCAGCATTTT. It is translated as CASSPGGSIQPQHF.